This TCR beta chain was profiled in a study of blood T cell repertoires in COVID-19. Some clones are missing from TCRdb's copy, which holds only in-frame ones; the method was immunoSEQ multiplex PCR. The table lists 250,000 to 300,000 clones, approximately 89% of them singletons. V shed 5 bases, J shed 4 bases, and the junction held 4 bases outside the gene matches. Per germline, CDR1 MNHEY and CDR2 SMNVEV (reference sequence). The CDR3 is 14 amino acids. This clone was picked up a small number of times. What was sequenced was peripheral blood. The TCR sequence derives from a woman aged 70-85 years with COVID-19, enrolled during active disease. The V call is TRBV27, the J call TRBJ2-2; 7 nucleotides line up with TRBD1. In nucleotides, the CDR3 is TGTGCCAGCAGTACCCCAGGGGGCACCGGGGAGCTGTTTTTT. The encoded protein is CASSTPGGTGELFF.